These 20 T cell receptor beta chains originate from one sample sequenced in a study of spatial heterogeneity in lung cancer. Regarding time point: blood at routine non-recurrence follow-up after resection. TCRdb re-called the 5' RACE reads through MiXCR, storing one row per CDR3 protein. The sample lists over 95,000 distinct CDR3 sequences, 11% occurring once. The source was PBMCs, collected at follow-up. Every receptor here comes from a female donor with early-stage non-small cell lung cancer.

There are a few counts of this clonotype. The chain carries TRBV29-1 and TRBJ2-1; 7 nucleotides match TRBD1. In germline, CDR1 is SQVTM, CDR2 ANQGSEA. J was trimmed by 6 bases and V by 7 bases; bases with no gene match: 6. There are 12 residues in the CDR3. The CDR3 loop is CSDRGGGNEQFF. The CDR3 DNA follows: TGCAGCGATCGAGGGGGCGGCAATGAGCAGTTCTTC.

The chain carries TRBV20-1 and TRBJ2-1; D call uncertain. The CDR3 is 15 residues long. The V end was cut by 0 bases, the J end by 7 bases, with 16 bases between. Germline assignment: CDR1 DFQATT and CDR2 SNEGSKA (reference sequence). This chain's CDR3 is CSARDASTGLNEQFF. CDR3 nucleotide sequence: TGCAGTGCTAGAGATGCGTCCACGGGTTTGAATGAGCAGTTCTTC.

The sample holds many counts of this clonotype. J is TRBJ1-2 and V is TRBV7-9, with a tentative D call TRBD1 (5 bases). Trimming removed 5 bases from V and 4 bases from J, with 20 bases in between. CDR1 is SEHNR, CDR2 FQNEAQ, per germline (reference sequence). The CDR3 has 16 amino acids. Here the CDR3 DNA reads TGTGCCAGCAGCCATGACAGTATAATCGGTGGCTATGGCTACACCTTC. As protein: CASSHDSIIGGYGYTF.

The chain carries TRBV7-7 and TRBJ2-5; TRBD2 matches 9 bases. This CDR3 has 15 residues. Germline CDR1 SSHAT, CDR2 FNYEAQ (reference sequence). Trimming removed 6 bases from V and 4 bases from J; junction bases left unmatched: 9. Written as DNA, the CDR3 is TGTGCCAGCAGTCGTAGCGGGAGCACCGGAGAGACCCAGTACTTC. Protein: CASSRSGSTGETQYF.

This clonotype turned up a few times. The CDR3 DNA is TGTGCCAGCAGTTCCGGGACTAGCGGCTACAATGAGCAGTTCTTC. It is translated as CASSSGTSGYNEQFF. V usage is TRBV28 and J usage is TRBJ2-1; 11 positions match TRBD2. The CDR3 has 15 amino acids. Germline lookup yields CDR1 MDHEN and CDR2 SYDVKM. J was trimmed by 3 bases and V by 4 bases; bases with no gene match: 2.

V gene TRBV18 combines with J gene TRBJ1-2, with D hard to call. V was clipped by 3 bases and J by 0 bases, with 8 bases between them. The CDR3 has 14 residues. Germline V CDR1 and CDR2: KGHSH, LQKENI. The CDR3 loop is CASSPDGANYGYTF. CDR3 sequence (DNA): TGTGCCAGCTCACCGGACGGAGCTAACTATGGCTACACCTTC.

This clonotype has a single count. V gene TRBV27 combines with J gene TRBJ2-5, with TRBD1 matching 8 bases. V lost 9 bases and J lost 7; bases outside the gene matches: 16. CDR3 length equals 15 residues. Germline lookup yields CDR1 MNHEY and CDR2 SMNVEV (reference sequence). CDR3 loop: CASTSSTGGWGTQYF. In nucleotides, the CDR3 is TGTGCCAGTACTTCGAGTACAGGGGGATGGGGGACCCAGTACTTC.

Ten or more counts support this clonotype. The V call is TRBV19, the J call TRBJ1-2; perhaps TRBD1 as D (6 bases). The CDR3 covers 14 residues. V dropped 5 bases and J dropped 4 bases, with 14 bases sitting between them. CDR1 LNHDA and CDR2 SQIVND come from the germline V gene (reference sequence). CDR3 residues: CASSGSGTIYGYTF. DNA for the CDR3: TGTGCCAGTAGTGGGAGCGGGACAATCTATGGCTACACCTTC.

V gene TRBV7-9 combines with J gene TRBJ1-6; 10 positions match TRBD1. The junction had 3 bases not matched to a gene; V was cut back by 5 bases and J by 2 bases. This CDR3 comprises 16 residues. Germline V lookup: CDR1 SEHNR, CDR2 FQNEAQ (reference sequence). The CDR3 reads CASSPGTGAYNSPLHF. CDR3 bases: TGTGCCAGCAGCCCGGGGACAGGGGCCTATAATTCACCCCTCCACTTT. The full variable domain, in which reference TRBV7-9 and TRBJ1-6 provide the parts outside the CDR3, is DTGVSQNPRHKITKRGQNVTFRCDPISEHNRLYWYRQTLGQGPEFLTYFQNEAQLEKSRLLSDRFSAERPKGSFSTLEIQRTEQGDSAMYLCASSPGTGAYNSPLHFGNGTRLTVT.

The chain recombines TRBV6-6 with TRBJ1-3; D remains ambiguous. Trimming shortened V by 5 bases and J by 3 bases, and 8 bases separated the two germline ends. Germline V gene lookup returns CDR1 MNHNY and CDR2 SVGAGI (reference sequence). The CDR3 covers 13 residues. This CDR3 reads CASSRIGGNTIYF. The CDR3 DNA is TGTGCCAGCAGTCGAATCGGTGGAAACACCATATATTTT.

This clonotype was observed many times. The chain carries TRBV5-1 and TRBJ1-1; D perhaps matches TRBD1 (6 bases). V lost 5 bases and J lost 4, with 12 bases in between. Germline V CDR1 and CDR2: SGHRS, YFSETQ. The CDR3 has 13 amino acids. The CDR3 nucleotides read TGCGCCAGCAGTCTACAGGGAGGCACTGAAGCTTTCTTT. This sequence encodes CASSLQGGTEAFF.

The sample holds a few counts of this clonotype. This chain uses TRBV28 with TRBJ2-2; no reliable D call. The V gene's germline CDR1 is MDHEN and CDR2 SYDVKM. CDR3 size: 16 residues. The V end was cut by 1 base, the J end by 4 bases, with 13 bases between. The CDR3 bases are TGTGCCAGCAGTTTATCGGTGACGGTGGTCACCGGGGAGCTGTTTTTT. Its translation: CASSLSVTVVTGELFF. Full variable domain (outside the CDR3, taken from reference TRBV28 and TRBJ2-2): DVKVTQSSRYLVKRTGEKVFLECVQDMDHENMFWYRQDPGLGLRLIYFSYDVKMKEKGDIPEGYSVSREKKERFSLILESASTNQTSMYLCASSLSVTVVTGELFFGEGSRLTVL.

This chain's CDR3 is CASLTSTKLYNEQFF. CDR3 sequence (DNA): TGTGCCAGCCTGACTAGTACGAAGCTCTACAATGAGCAGTTCTTC. This chain links TRBV5-6 with TRBJ2-1, with D tentatively TRBD2 (6 bases). There are 15 residues in the CDR3. V gave up 7 bases and J gave up 3 bases, with 17 bases separating them. CDR1 is SGHDT, CDR2 YYEEEE, per germline.

This clonotype was seen a handful of times. The CDR3 here is CAVPGTSGGNEQFF. CDR3 coding DNA: TGTGCCGTCCCAGGGACTAGCGGGGGGAATGAGCAGTTCTTC. The chain uses TRBV21-1 and TRBJ2-1; TRBD2 was called by the table and not checked on the DNA. TRBV21-1 is a pseudogene locus. CDR3 length: 14 residues.

This clonotype came up once. Here the CDR3 reads CSARPGTKNIQYF. CDR3 nucleotides: TGCAGTGCTAGACCGGGAACCAAAAACATTCAGTACTTC. V and J are TRBV20-1 and TRBJ2-4; maybe TRBD2 (5 bases). Trimming left V 2 bases short and J 2 bases short, with 7 bases between. CDR1 is DFQATT and CDR2 is SNEGSKA in the germline V gene (reference sequence). The CDR3 has 13 amino acids.

This clonotype occurred many times. This chain uses TRBV20-1 with TRBJ1-3; weak D call: TRBD1 (6 bases). CDR3 size: 18 residues. V was trimmed by 0 bases and J by 0 bases, leaving 18 bases between them. Germline V gives CDR1 DFQATT, CDR2 SNEGSKA (reference sequence). The CDR3 DNA follows: TGCAGTGCTAGAGATATGGGGGCGTGGCAGACCTCTGGAAACACCATATATTTT. Encoded protein: CSARDMGAWQTSGNTIYF.

The genes are TRBV4-2 and TRBJ1-2; 8 bases are shared with TRBD1. Trimming removed 0 bases from V and 8 bases from J; junction bases left unmatched: 8. This CDR3 is 15 amino acids long. Germline V gives CDR1 LGHNA, CDR2 YNFKEQ. CDR3 DNA sequence: TGTGCCAGCAGCCAAGATCGGGCAGGGGGCTACGGCTACACCTTC. Translated, it gives CASSQDRAGGYGYTF.

The rearrangement uses TRBV5-1 and TRBJ2-1; 9 bases line up with TRBD2. The J segment lost 3 bases and the V segment lost 7 bases, leaving 8 bases of the junction unmatched. The germline gives CDR1 SGHRS, CDR2 YFSETQ. This CDR3 spans 15 amino acids. The CDR3 nucleotides read TGCGCCAGCGGACCGGGACTAGCCGACTACAATGAGCAGTTCTTC. It specifies CASGPGLADYNEQFF. The whole variable domain, remainder taken from reference TRBV5-1 and TRBJ2-1, is KAGVTQTPRYLIKTRGQQVTLSCSPISGHRSVSWYQQTPGQGLQFLFEYFSETQRNKGNFPGRFSGRQFSNSRSEMNVSTLELGDSALYLCASGPGLADYNEQFFGPGTRLTVL.

This clonotype was found many times. The V and J genes are TRBV18 and TRBJ1-5; a possible D gene is TRBD1 (6 bases). This CDR3 comprises 14 residues. Germline CDR1 reads KGHSH; CDR2 reads LQKENI. V shed 6 bases and J shed 5 bases, with 14 bases lying between them. The CDR3 reads CASSLTQGYQPQHF. As DNA, the CDR3 is TGTGCCAGCTCCCTTACACAGGGATATCAGCCCCAGCATTTT.

In its sample, this clonotype was seen many times. This chain uses TRBV3-1 with TRBJ2-1, with no clear D. CDR1 and CDR2 (germline): LGHDT, YNNKEL (reference sequence). Trimming took 3 bases from V and 7 from J, leaving 7 bases between them. This CDR3 has 12 residues. CDR3 in amino acids: CASSQLRNEQFF. CDR3 DNA sequence: TGTGCCAGCAGCCAGTTAAGAAATGAGCAGTTCTTC.